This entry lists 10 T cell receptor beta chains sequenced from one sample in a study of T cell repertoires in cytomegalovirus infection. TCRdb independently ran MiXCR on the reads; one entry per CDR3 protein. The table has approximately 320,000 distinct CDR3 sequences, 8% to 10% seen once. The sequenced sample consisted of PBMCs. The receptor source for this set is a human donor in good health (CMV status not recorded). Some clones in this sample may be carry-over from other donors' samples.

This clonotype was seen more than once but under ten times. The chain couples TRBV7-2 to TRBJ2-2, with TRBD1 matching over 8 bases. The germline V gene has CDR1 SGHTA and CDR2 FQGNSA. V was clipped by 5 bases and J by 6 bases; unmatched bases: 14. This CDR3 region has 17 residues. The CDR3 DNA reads TGTGCCAGCAGCGCCCCTGGGACAGGCAGAAGGGCCGGGGAGCTGTTTTTT. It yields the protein CASSAPGTGRRAGELFF.

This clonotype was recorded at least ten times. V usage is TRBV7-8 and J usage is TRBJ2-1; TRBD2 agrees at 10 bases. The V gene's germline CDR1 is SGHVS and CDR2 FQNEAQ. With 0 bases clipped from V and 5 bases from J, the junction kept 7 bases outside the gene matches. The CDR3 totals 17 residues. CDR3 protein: CASSLAGLAGAHNEQFF. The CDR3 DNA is TGTGCCAGCAGCTTAGCGGGGCTAGCGGGAGCCCACAATGAGCAGTTCTTC.

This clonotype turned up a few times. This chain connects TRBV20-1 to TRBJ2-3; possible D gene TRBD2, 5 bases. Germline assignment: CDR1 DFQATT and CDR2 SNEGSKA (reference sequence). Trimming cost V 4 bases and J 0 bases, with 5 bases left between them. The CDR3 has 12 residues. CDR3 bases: TGCAGTGCTACTAGCAGCACAGATACGCAGTATTTT. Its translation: CSATSSTDTQYF.

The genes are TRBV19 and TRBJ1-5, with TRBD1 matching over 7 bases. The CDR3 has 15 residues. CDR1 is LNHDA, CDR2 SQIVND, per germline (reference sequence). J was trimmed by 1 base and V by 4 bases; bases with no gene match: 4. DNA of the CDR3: TGTGCCAGTAGTAGGACAGGCGAAAGCAATCAGCCCCAGCATTTT. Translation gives CASSRTGESNQPQHF. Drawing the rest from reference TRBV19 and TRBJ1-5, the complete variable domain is DGGITQSPKYLFRKEGQNVTLSCEQNLNHDAMYWYRQDPGQGLRLIYYSQIVNDFQKGDIAEGYSVSREKKESFPLTVTSAQKNPTAFYLCASSRTGESNQPQHFGDGTRLSIL.

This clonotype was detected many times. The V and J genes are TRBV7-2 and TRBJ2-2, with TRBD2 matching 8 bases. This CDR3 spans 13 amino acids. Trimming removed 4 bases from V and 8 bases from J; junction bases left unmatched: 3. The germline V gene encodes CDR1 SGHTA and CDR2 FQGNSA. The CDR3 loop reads CASSSGLAGELFF. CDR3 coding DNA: TGTGCCAGCAGCTCTGGACTAGCAGGGGAGCTGTTTTTT.

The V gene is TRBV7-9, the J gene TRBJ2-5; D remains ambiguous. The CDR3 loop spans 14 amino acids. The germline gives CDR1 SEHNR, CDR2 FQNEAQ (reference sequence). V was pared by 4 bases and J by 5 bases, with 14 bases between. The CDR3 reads CASSSATALETQYF. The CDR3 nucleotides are TGTGCCAGCAGCTCCGCAACAGCATTGGAGACCCAGTACTTC.

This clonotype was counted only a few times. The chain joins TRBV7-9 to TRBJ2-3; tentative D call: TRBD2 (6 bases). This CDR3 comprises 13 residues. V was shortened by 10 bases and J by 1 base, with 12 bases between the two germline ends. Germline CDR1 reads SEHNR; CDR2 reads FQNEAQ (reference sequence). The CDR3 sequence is CAIETSRTDTQYF. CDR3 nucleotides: TGTGCCATCGAAACTAGCCGCACAGATACGCAGTATTTT.

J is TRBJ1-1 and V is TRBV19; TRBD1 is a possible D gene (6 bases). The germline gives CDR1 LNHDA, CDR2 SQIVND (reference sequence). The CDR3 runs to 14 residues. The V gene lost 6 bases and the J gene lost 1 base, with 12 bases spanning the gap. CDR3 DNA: TGTGCCAGTAGAACCGGGACATCGAACACTGAAGCTTTCTTT. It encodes CASRTGTSNTEAFF. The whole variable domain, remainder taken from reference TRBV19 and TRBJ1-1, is DGGITQSPKYLFRKEGQNVTLSCEQNLNHDAMYWYRQDPGQGLRLIYYSQIVNDFQKGDIAEGYSVSREKKESFPLTVTSAQKNPTAFYLCASRTGTSNTEAFFGQGTRLTVV.

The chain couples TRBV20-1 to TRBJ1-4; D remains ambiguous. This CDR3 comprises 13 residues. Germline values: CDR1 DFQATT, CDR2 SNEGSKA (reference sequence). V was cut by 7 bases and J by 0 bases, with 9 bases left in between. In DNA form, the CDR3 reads TGCAGTGGACTCGAGGCAACTAATGAAAAACTGTTTTTT. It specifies CSGLEATNEKLFF.

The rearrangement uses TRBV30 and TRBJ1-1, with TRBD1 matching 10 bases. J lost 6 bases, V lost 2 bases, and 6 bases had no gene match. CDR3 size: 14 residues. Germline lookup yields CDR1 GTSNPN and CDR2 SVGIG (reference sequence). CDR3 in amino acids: CAWSRDRGQSEAFF. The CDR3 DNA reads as TGTGCCTGGAGTCGGGACAGGGGTCAATCTGAAGCTTTCTTT.